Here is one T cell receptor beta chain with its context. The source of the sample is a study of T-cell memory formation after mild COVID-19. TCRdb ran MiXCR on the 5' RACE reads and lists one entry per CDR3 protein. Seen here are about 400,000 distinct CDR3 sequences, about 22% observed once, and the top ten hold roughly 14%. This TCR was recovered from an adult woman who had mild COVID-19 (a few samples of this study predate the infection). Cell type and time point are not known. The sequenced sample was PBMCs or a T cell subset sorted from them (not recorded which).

The CDR3 DNA sequence: TGCAGTGCTAGTTACCCGGCACGGGCCTACGAGCAGTACTTC. As protein: CSASYPARAYEQYF. This sequence joins TRBV20-1 and TRBJ2-7, with D uncertain. The CDR3 totals 14 residues. V shed 3 bases and J shed 2 bases, with 14 bases lying between them. Germline V gives CDR1 DFQATT, CDR2 SNEGSKA (reference sequence).